This T cell receptor beta chain was documented in a study of T cell repertoires in cytomegalovirus infection. Each CDR3 protein is one row after TCRdb ran MiXCR on the reads. The data contain a few hundred thousand distinct CDR3 sequences, over 15% of them singletons. Findings and limits, study-wide: HLA-C-restricted CMV clonotypes gave the most frequent clonotype in two of eight donors.

This CDR3 spans 13 amino acids. The V and J ends lost 10 bases and 4 bases, in that order; junction bases with no gene match: 5. The V gene's germline CDR1 is MDHEN and CDR2 SYDVKM. For this clonotype: Its specificity is not known.

This TCR was recovered from a human donor in good health (CMV status not recorded). Some clones in this sample may be carry-over from other donors' samples. The sample taken for sequencing was CD8+ T cells from PBMCs. This sequence joins TRBV28 and TRBJ2-3; 10 positions match TRBD1. The CDR3 spells CATRDRGADTQYF. DNA for the CDR3: TGTGCCACCAGGGACAGGGGCGCAGATACGCAGTATTTT.